A selection of T cell receptor beta chains follows, all from one sample in a study of T cells in localized non-small cell lung cancer. TCRdb's copy holds only in-frame clones and misses some; the assay was immunoSEQ multiplex PCR. The sample includes about 59,000 clones, just over 90% seen only once; the top ten take 15% to 20%. Sequenced here: peripheral blood, sampled before any cancer treatment. These receptors were taken from a man aged 40 to 75 with stage I lung adenocarcinoma. The CDR3 runs from the conserved cysteine through the conserved F or W. A D gene is named only where the DNA matches it firmly. Clone size, where shown, is once, few, many, or a class for clones that have expanded.

v_gene	abundance	d_gene	j_gene	CDR3aa	CDR3nt
TRBV27	NA	NA	TRBJ2-3	CASSSPDTQYF	TGTGCCAGCAGTTCCCCGGATACGCAGTATTTT
TRBV4-3	NA	NA	TRBJ2-7	CASSQGRGGYEQYF	TGCGCCAGCAGCCAAGGCAGGGGGGGGTACGAGCAGTACTTC
TRBV6-5	once	NA	TRBJ2-5	CASREETQYF	TGTGCCAGCAGAGAAGAGACCCAGTACTTC
TRBV7-9	NA	NA	TRBJ2-7	CASSLAQGIRYEQYF	TGTGCCAGCAGCTTAGCTCAGGGGATACGCTACGAGCAGTACTTC
TRBV11-3	NA	NA	TRBJ2-3	CASSLVGVSTDTQYF	TGTGCCAGCAGCTTAGTAGGGGTCAGCACAGATACGCAGTATTTT
TRBV4-1	NA	NA	TRBJ1-1	CASSSRGGNTEAFF	TGCGCCAGCAGTTCTCGGGGAGGGAACACTGAAGCTTTCTTT
TRBV7-9	NA	NA	TRBJ1-1	CASSPTGLTEAFF	TGTGCCAGCAGCCCTACGGGGCTTACTGAAGCTTTCTTT
TRBV7-9	once	NA	TRBJ1-1	CASSLSGAEAFF	TGTGCCAGCAGCTTATCAGGGGCTGAAGCTTTCTTT
TRBV6-1	NA	NA	TRBJ1-1	CASSEATGVGTEAFF	TGTGCCAGCAGTGAAGCAACGGGGGTAGGCACTGAAGCTTTCTTT
TRBV7-9	NA	NA	TRBJ1-2	CASSLDSRGHTF	TGTGCCAGCAGCTTAGACAGTCGGGGCCACACCTTC
TRBV27	NA	TRBD2	TRBJ2-1	CASTPGGSYNEQFF	TGTGCCAGCACCCCGGGGGGCTCCTACAATGAGCAGTTCTTC
TRBV7-9	NA	TRBD1	TRBJ1-5	CASSRGTVNQPQHF	TGTGCCAGCAGCCGTGGGACAGTAAATCAGCCCCAGCATTTT
TRBV18	NA	TRBD1	TRBJ1-3	CASSPPQGPSGNTIYF	TGTGCCAGCTCACCGCCACAGGGGCCCTCTGGAAACACCATATATTTT
TRBV7-9	NA	NA	TRBJ1-2	CASSFAGRLNYGYTF	TGTGCCAGCAGCTTCGCAGGACGACTTAACTATGGCTACACCTTC
TRBV6-5	NA	NA	TRBJ2-2	CASSYGGRLYTGELFF	TGTGCCAGCAGTTACGGGGGGCGCTTATACACCGGGGAGCTGTTTTTT
TRBV4-2	NA	TRBD2	TRBJ2-3	CASSQGPHSSGREFPDTQYF	TGTGCCAGCAGCCAAGGGCCCCACTCTAGCGGGAGGGAGTTCCCAGATACGCAGTATTTT
TRBV6-1	NA	TRBD1	TRBJ2-2	CASDRENTGELFF	TGTGCCAGTGACAGGGAGAACACCGGGGAGCTGTTTTTT
TRBV28	NA	NA	TRBJ2-6	CASNRGANVLTF	TGTGCCAGCAATCGTGGGGCCAACGTCCTGACTTTC
TRBV5-5	NA	NA	TRBJ1-2	CASSLTANYGYTF	TGTGCCAGCAGCCTGACAGCTAACTATGGCTACACCTTC
TRBV6-4	NA	NA	TRBJ2-1	CASSDSAGGNEQFF	TGTGCCAGCAGTGACTCGGCCGGGGGCAATGAGCAGTTCTTC
TRBV10-3	NA	NA	TRBJ2-3	CATQGGRRGHTDTQYF	TGTGCCACCCAAGGGGGGCGAAGGGGGCACACAGATACGCAGTATTTT
TRBV4-1	NA	NA	TRBJ1-5	CASSPESSNQPQHF	TGCGCCAGCAGCCCCGAGTCCAGCAATCAGCCCCAGCATTTT
TRBV4-1	NA	NA	TRBJ1-2	CASSQGIDRTNYGYTF	TGCGCCAGCAGCCAAGGGATTGACAGGACTAACTATGGCTACACCTTC
TRBV6-6	few	TRBD1	TRBJ1-1	CASSSGQNNEAFF	TGTGCCAGCAGTTCGGGACAGAATAATGAAGCTTTCTTT
TRBV27	NA	NA	TRBJ2-3	CASSQTPMGTDTQYF	TGTGCCAGCAGTCAAACACCGATGGGCACAGATACGCAGTATTTT
TRBV6-6	NA	NA	TRBJ2-7	CASSPVRGYEQYF	TGTGCCAGCAGTCCTGTCCGGGGCTACGAGCAGTACTTC
TRBV28	NA	NA	TRBJ1-5	CASRPDRIANQPQHF	TGTGCCAGCAGACCAGACAGAATAGCGAATCAGCCCCAGCATTTT
TRBV29-1	NA	NA	TRBJ1-4	CSVGGGPFNEKLFF	TGCAGCGTGGGAGGGGGACCCTTTAATGAAAAACTGTTTTTT
TRBV5-6	NA	TRBD2	TRBJ2-7	CASSLDGGSIVTSYEQYF	TGTGCCAGCAGCTTGGATGGCGGGAGTATTGTCACCTCCTACGAGCAGTACTTC
TRBV28	NA	TRBD2	TRBJ2-2	CASRPLAGANTGELFF	TGTGCCAGCAGACCACTAGCGGGCGCGAACACCGGGGAGCTGTTTTTT
TRBV10-3	NA	NA	TRBJ2-6	CAITPGEVGANVLTF	TGTGCCATCACCCCGGGTGAGGTTGGGGCCAACGTCCTGACTTTC
TRBV6-1	NA	NA	TRBJ2-3	CASSRKQTSTDTQYF	TGTGCCAGCAGTAGGAAACAAACTAGCACAGATACGCAGTATTTT
TRBV7-9	NA	NA	TRBJ1-1	CASSPPVEGKAFF	TGTGCCAGCAGCCCCCCGGTGGAGGGTAAAGCTTTCTTT
TRBV28	NA	NA	TRBJ1-2	CASSSSTVRYGYTF	TGTGCCAGCAGTTCGTCGACAGTTCGCTATGGCTACACCTTC
TRBV30	NA	NA	TRBJ2-5	CAWTQGGETQYF	TGTGCCTGGACCCAAGGCGGGGAGACCCAGTACTTC
TRBV27	NA	NA	TRBJ2-3	CASSFHRVTDTQYF	TGTGCCAGCAGTTTCCACAGGGTGACAGATACGCAGTATTTT
TRBV2	NA	TRBD1	TRBJ2-7	CASRGRGQGADEQYF	TGTGCCAGCAGGGGGAGGGGACAGGGGGCCGACGAGCAGTACTTC
TRBV7-6	NA	TRBD1	TRBJ2-1	CASSLNPGQGLYNEQFF	TGTGCCAGCAGCTTAAATCCGGGACAGGGCCTCTACAATGAGCAGTTCTTC
TRBV2	NA	NA	TRBJ1-5	CASSEQALWGPQHF	TGTGCCAGCAGTGAACAGGCCCTATGGGGGCCCCAGCATTTT
TRBV5-1	NA	NA	TRBJ1-6	CASSPRGGESPLHF	TGCGCCAGCAGCCCGAGGGGGGGTGAGTCACCCCTCCACTTT
TRBV4-1	NA	NA	TRBJ2-7	CASSQAGGSLYEQYF	TGCGCCAGCAGCCAAGCTGGCGGTTCCCTCTACGAGCAGTACTTC